Below, 4 T cell receptor beta chains from the same sample are listed, as sequenced in a study of T cell repertoires in cytomegalovirus infection. TCRdb reprocessed the reads via MiXCR and lists one record per CDR3 protein. The repertoire has around 740,000 distinct CDR3 sequences, 35% of them found once; the top ten carry around 2.6%. Sequences were obtained from PBMCs. The source is a human donor in good health (CMV status not recorded). Some clones in this sample may be carry-over from other donors' samples.

V and J are TRBV6-5 and TRBJ2-6, with a possible D match to TRBD1 (6 bases). The germline V gene encodes CDR1 MNHEY and CDR2 SVGAGI. Trimming shortened V by 6 bases and J by 3 bases, and 12 bases separated the two germline ends. CDR3 length: 15 amino acids. Written as DNA, the CDR3 is TGTGCCAGCAGACAAGACAGGAGTGGGGCCAACGTCCTGACTTTC. Its protein is CASRQDRSGANVLTF.

Comments on this clonotype: Germline is not matched at one junction end, which may reflect a read error. The chain combines TRBV6-6 with TRBJ2-7, with a possible D match to TRBD2 (6 bases). Germline V gene lookup returns CDR1 MNHNY and CDR2 SVGAGI (reference sequence). The CDR3 consists of 15 residues. The CDR3 coding sequence is TGTACCAGCAGTGAAAAGGCGGGAAGAGCTTACGAGCAGTACTTC. As protein: CTSSEKAGRAYEQYF.

The chain recombines TRBV6-6 with TRBJ2-7; no firm D call. This CDR3 contains 12 residues. Germline V gene sequence: CDR1 MNHNY, CDR2 SVGAGI (reference sequence). V was shortened by 10 bases and J by 3 bases, with 13 bases between the two germline ends. CDR3 sequence reads: CATGTWGYEQYF. The DNA of the CDR3 is TGTGCCACCGGAACCTGGGGCTACGAGCAGTACTTC.

Remarks on this clonotype: Germline and junction disagree at one end, which may indicate a read error. The chain recombines TRBV20-1 with TRBJ2-2; a weak D match, TRBD1 (6 bases). CDR3 length: 13 residues. CDR1 and CDR2 from the germline V gene are DFQATT and SNEGSKA (reference sequence). CDR3: CSSRNRAAGELFF. CDR3 sequence (DNA): TGCAGTTCTAGAAACAGGGCGGCCGGGGAGCTGTTTTTT.